In its sample, the clone carrying this T cell receptor (beta chain) was seen a few times. Its antigen is unknown. CDR1 SGHRS and CDR2 YFSETQ come from the germline V gene. Trimming removed 6 bases from V and 5 bases from J, with 14 bases in between. The CDR3 spans 13 residues. The sample belongs to a study of tumor-infiltrating lymphocytes in localized non-small cell lung cancer. Here immunoSEQ multiplex PCR was the method, and the copy in TCRdb shows in-frame clones only, minus some. The sample has about 16,000 clones; 75% are singletons. Study-wide results and caveats: No link was found between tumor T-cell fraction and recurrence-free survival.

Sample: lung tumor tissue. The clonotype was recovered from a human donor with non-small cell lung cancer. This chain connects TRBV5-1 to TRBJ2-5; D possibly corresponds to TRBD2 (5 bases). The CDR3 sequence is CASTLGVRETQYF. As DNA, the CDR3 is TGCGCCAGCACCCTGGGAGTGAGGGAGACCCAGTACTTC.